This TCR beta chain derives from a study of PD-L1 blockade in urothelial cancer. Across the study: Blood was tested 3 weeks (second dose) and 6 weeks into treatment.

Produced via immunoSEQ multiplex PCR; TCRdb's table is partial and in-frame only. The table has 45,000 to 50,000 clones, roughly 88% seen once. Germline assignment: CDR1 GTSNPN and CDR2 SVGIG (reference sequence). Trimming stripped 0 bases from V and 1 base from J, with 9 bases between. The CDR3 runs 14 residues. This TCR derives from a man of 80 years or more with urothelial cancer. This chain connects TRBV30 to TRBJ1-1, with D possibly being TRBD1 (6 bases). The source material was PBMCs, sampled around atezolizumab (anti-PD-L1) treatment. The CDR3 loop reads CAWSVSRGNTEAFF. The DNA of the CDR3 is TGTGCCTGGAGTGTTAGCAGGGGGAACACTGAAGCTTTCTTT. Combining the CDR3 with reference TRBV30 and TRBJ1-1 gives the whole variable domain SQTIHQWPATLVQPVGSPLSLECTVEGTSNPNLYWYRQAAGRGLQLLFYSVGIGQISSEVPQNLSASRPQDRQFILSSKKLLLSDSGFYLCAWSVSRGNTEAFFGQGTRLTVV.